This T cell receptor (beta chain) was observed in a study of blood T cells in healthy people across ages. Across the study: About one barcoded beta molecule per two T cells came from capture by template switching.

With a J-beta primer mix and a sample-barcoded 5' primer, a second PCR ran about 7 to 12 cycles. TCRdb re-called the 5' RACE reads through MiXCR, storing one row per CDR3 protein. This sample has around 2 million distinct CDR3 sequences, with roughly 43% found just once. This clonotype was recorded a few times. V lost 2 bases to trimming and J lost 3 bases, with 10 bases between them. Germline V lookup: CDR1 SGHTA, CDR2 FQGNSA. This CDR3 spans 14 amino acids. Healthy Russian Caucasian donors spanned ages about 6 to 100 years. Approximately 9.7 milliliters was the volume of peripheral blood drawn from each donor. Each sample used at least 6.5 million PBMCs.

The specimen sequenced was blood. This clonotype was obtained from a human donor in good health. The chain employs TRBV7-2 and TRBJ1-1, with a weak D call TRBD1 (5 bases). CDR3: CASSLSSGDTEAFF. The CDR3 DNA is TGTGCCAGCAGCTTAAGTTCGGGGGACACTGAAGCTTTCTTT. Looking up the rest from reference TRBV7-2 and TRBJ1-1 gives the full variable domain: GAGVSQSPSNKVTEKGKDVELRCDPISGHTALYWYRQSLGQGLEFLIYFQGNSAPDKSGLPSDRFSAERTGGSVSTLTIQRTQQEDSAVYLCASSLSSGDTEAFFGQGTRLTVV.